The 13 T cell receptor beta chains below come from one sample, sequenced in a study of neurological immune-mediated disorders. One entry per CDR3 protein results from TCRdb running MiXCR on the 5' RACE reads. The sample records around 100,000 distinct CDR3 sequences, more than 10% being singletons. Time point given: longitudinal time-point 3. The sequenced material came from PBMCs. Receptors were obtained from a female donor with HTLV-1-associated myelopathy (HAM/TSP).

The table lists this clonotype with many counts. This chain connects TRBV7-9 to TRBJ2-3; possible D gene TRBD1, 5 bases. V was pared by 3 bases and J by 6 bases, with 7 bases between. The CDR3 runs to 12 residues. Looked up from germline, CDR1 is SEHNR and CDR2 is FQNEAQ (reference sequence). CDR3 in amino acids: CASSFKGDTQYF. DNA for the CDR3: TGTGCCAGCAGCTTTAAGGGGGATACGCAGTATTTT.

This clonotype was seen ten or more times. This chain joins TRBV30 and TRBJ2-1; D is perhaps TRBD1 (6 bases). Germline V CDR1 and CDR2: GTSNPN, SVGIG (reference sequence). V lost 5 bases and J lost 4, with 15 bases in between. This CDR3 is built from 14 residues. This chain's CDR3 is CAWGTGLPYNEQFF. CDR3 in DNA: TGTGCCTGGGGAACAGGGCTCCCTTACAATGAGCAGTTCTTC.

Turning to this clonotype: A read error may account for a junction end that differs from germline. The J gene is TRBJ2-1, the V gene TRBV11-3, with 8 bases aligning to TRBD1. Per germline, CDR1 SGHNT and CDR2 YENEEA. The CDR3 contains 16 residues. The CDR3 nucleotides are TGTGCCATCAGCCCGGCGGGACAGGCCTTCTACAATGAGCAGTTCTTC. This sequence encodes CAISPAGQAFYNEQFF.

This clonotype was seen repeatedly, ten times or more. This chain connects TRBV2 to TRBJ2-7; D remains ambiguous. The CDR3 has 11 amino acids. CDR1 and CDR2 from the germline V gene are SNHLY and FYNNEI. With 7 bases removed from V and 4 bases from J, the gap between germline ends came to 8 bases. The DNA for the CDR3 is TGTGCCAGCAACAGAGAGTACGAGCAGTACTTC. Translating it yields CASNREYEQYF. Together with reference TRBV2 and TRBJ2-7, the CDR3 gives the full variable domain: EPEVTQTPSHQVTQMGQEVILRCVPISNHLYFYWYRQILGQKVEFLVSFYNNEISEKSEIFDDQFSVERPDGSNFTLKIRSTKLEDSAMYFCASNREYEQYFGPGTRLTVT.

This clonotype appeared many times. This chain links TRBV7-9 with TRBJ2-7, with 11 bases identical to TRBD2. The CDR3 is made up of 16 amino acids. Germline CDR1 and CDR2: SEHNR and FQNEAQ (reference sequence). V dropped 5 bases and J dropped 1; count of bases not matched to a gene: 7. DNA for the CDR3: TGTGCCAGCAGCAAAACTAGCGGGGGACCTTCCTACGAGCAGTACTTC. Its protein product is CASSKTSGGPSYEQYF.

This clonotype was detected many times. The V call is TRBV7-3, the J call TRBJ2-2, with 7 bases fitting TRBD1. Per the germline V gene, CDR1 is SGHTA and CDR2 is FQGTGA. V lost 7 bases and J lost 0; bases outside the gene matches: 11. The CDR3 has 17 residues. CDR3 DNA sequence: TGTGCCAGCAAGCTTACTTCGACAGGGTCGAACACCGGGGAGCTGTTTTTT. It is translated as CASKLTSTGSNTGELFF.

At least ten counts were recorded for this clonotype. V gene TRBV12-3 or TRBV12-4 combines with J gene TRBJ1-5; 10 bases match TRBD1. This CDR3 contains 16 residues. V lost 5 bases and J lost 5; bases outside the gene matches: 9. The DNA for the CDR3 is TGTGCCAGCAGTACCCGGGGGACAGGGGACCATCAGCCCCAGCATTTT. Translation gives CASSTRGTGDHQPQHF.

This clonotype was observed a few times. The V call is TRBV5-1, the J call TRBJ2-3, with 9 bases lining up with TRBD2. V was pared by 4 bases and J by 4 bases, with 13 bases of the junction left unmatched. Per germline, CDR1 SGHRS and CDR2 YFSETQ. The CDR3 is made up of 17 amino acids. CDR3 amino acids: CASSGIAGAPVPDTQYF. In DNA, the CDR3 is TGCGCCAGCAGCGGGATAGCGGGGGCGCCCGTCCCAGATACGCAGTATTTT.

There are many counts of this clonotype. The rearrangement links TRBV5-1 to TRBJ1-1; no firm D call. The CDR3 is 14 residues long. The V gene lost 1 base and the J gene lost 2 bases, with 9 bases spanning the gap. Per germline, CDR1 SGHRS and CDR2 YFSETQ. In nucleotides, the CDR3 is TGCGCCAGCAGCTTGTCGTCGGGTAACACTGAAGCTTTCTTT. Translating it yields CASSLSSGNTEAFF.

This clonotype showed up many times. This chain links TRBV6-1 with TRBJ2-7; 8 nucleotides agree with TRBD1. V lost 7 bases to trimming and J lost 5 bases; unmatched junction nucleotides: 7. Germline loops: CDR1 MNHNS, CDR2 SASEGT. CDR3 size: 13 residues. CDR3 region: CASTLTGVHEQYF. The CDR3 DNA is TGTGCCAGCACCCTGACAGGGGTCCACGAGCAGTACTTC.

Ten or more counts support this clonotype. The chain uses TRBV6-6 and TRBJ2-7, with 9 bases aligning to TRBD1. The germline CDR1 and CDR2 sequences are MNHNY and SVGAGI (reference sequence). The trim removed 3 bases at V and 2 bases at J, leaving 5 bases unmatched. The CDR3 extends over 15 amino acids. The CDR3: CASSYYRTGAYEQYF. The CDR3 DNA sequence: TGTGCCAGCAGTTATTATCGGACAGGGGCCTACGAGCAGTACTTC.

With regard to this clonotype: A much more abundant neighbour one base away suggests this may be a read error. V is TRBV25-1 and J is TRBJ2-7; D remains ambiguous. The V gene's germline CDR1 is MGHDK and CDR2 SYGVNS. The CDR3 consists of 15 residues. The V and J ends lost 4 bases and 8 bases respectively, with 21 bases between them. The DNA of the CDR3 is TGTGCCAGCAGTGTCTTAAAGCTAGGCGGTTACAAGCAGTACTTC. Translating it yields CASSVLKLGGYKQYF.

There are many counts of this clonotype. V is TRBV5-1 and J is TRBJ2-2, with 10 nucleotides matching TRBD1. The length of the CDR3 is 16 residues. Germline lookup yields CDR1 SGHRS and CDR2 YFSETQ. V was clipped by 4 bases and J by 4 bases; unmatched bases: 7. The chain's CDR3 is CASSETGQGTTGELFF. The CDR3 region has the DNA TGCGCCAGCAGCGAGACGGGACAGGGGACCACCGGGGAGCTGTTTTTT.